Listed below are T cell receptor beta chains from one sample, sequenced in a study of blood T cell repertoires in COVID-19. Sequenced by immunoSEQ multiplex PCR; TCRdb stores in-frame clones only, minus some. The sample records 300,000 to 400,000 clones, approximately 90% being singletons. What was sequenced was PBMCs or T cells enriched from blood (not recorded which). These receptors originate from a woman aged 25 to 45 with acute COVID-19. The CDR3 runs from the conserved cysteine through the conserved F or W. A D gene is named only where the DNA matches it firmly. Clone size is shown for a subset of rows, as once, few, many or a class of expanded clone.

d_call j_call clone_size v_call cdr3_nt cdr3_aa
TRBD1 TRBJ2-7 few TRBV10-3 TGTGCCATCAAGGCAGGGGGCAGCTCCTACGAGCAGTACTTC CAIKAGGSSYEQYF
NA TRBJ2-3 NA TRBV11-2 TGTGCCAGCAGCTTAAACAGGGTTGGGGATACGCAGTATTTT CASSLNRVGDTQYF
NA TRBJ1-4 NA TRBV6-5 TGTGCCAGCAGTTACTCCAGGGGTGAAAAACTGTTTTTT CASSYSRGEKLFF
NA TRBJ1-5 NA TRBV21-1 TGTGCCAGCAGCACCCAGGACAGCAACCATCGTAGCAATCAGCCCCAGCATTTT CASSTQDSNHRSNQPQHF
NA TRBJ1-6 few TRBV7-2 TGTGCCAGCAGCTTACGAGTGGAGTATTCACCCCTCCACTTT CASSLRVEYSPLHF
TRBD1 TRBJ1-5 once TRBV9 TGTGCCAGCAGCGCGACAGGGTTTAATCAGCCCCAGCATTTT CASSATGFNQPQHF
TRBD1 TRBJ1-2 NA TRBV7-2 TGTGCCAGCAGCCGCGGACAGGGCAATGGCTACACCTTC CASSRGQGNGYTF
NA TRBJ1-4 NA TRBV5-1 TGCGCCAGCAGCTTGGCCACACAGGAAAAACTGTTTTTT CASSLATQEKLFF
NA TRBJ1-5 NA TRBV2 TGTGCCAGCAGTCCACGACTGAGTGGACAGCCCCAGCATTTT CASSPRLSGQPQHF
NA TRBJ2-4 NA TRBV24-1 TGTGCCACCAGTGATTACAGGGCCGGAAACATTCAGTACTTC CATSDYRAGNIQYF
NA TRBJ1-6 once TRBV4-1 TGCGCCAGCAGCCGCGCAGGGTCCAATTCACCCCTCCACTTT CASSRAGSNSPLHF
NA TRBJ1-4 few TRBV6-5 TGTGCCACCCGCAGGCGGGATAATGAAAAACTGTTTTTT CATRRRDNEKLFF
TRBD1 TRBJ1-1 NA TRBV5-1 TGCGCCAGCAGCACAGGGGGCGCAGGGACTGAAGCTTTCTTT CASSTGGAGTEAFF
NA TRBJ2-5 NA TRBV5-1 TGCGCCAGCAGCTTGGGGGGAGGCGGCCAAGAGACCCAGTACTTC CASSLGGGGQETQYF
TRBD1 TRBJ2-7 NA TRBV29-1 TGCAGCGTCGGCCCCGGGACAGGTTCGTCGGAGCAGTACTTC CSVGPGTGSSEQYF
NA TRBJ1-5 NA TRBV20-1 TGCAGTGCTAGTCGGTGGGAGGGGAATCAGCCCCAGCATTTT CSASRWEGNQPQHF
TRBD1 TRBJ2-1 NA TRBV7-8 TGTGCCAGCAGCTCAACCGGGACAGGGGTTTTGGATGAGCAGTTCTTC CASSSTGTGVLDEQFF
NA TRBJ2-1 NA TRBV7-9 TGTGCCAGCAGCTTACGCGGCGGGGTAGTCCATGAGCAGTTCTTC CASSLRGGVVHEQFF
NA TRBJ2-1 NA TRBV28 TGTGCCAGCAGTCGTCGACCGTCGGGCAATGAGCAGTTCTTC CASSRRPSGNEQFF
TRBD2 TRBJ2-5 NA TRBV19 TGTGCCAGTAGTACCCGACGACTAGCGGGGGGACATGCCGGGGAGACCCAGTACTTC CASSTRRLAGGHAGETQYF
TRBD1 TRBJ1-2 NA TRBV2 TGTGCCAGCAGTGACGGTCGACAGGGAAAGTATGGCTACACCTTC CASSDGRQGKYGYTF
TRBD2 TRBJ2-3 NA TRBV5-1 TGCGCCAGCAGCTCCTACGGACTAGCGGGGGGGCGCGGGTCAGATACGCAGTATTTT CASSSYGLAGGRGSDTQYF
TRBD2 TRBJ2-3 NA TRBV9 TGTGCCAGCAGTCACGGGCGGACTAGCGGGGATTCAGATACGCAGTATTTT CASSHGRTSGDSDTQYF
NA TRBJ1-4 NA TRBV27 TGTGCCAGCAGTAAAGCTGGAACGGGGGAAAAACTGTTTTTT CASSKAGTGEKLFF
NA TRBJ1-1 NA TRBV5-1 TGCGCCAGCAGCTTGACCCCGGGACAACTAGCTTTCTTT CASSLTPGQLAFF
NA TRBJ1-5 NA TRBV2 TGTGCCAGCAGTGATCAGGATCAGCCCCAGCATTTT CASSDQDQPQHF
TRBD1 TRBJ2-7 NA TRBV18 TGTGCCAGCTCACCAGAGACAGGGAGCTACGAGCAGTACTTC CASSPETGSYEQYF
TRBD1 TRBJ2-7 NA TRBV4-3 TGCGCCAGCAGCCAAGAGAGGACAGGGGGCGAGCAGTACTTC CASSQERTGGEQYF
NA TRBJ1-5 NA TRBV6-9 TGTGCCAGCAGTTATCCCCCGCGATATTGGGGGCTCAATCAGCCCCAGCATTTT CASSYPPRYWGLNQPQHF
TRBD1 TRBJ2-1 NA TRBV5-1 TGCGCCAGCAGCCCGGGGACAGGGGGGTTTGAGCAGTTCTTC CASSPGTGGFEQFF
TRBD1 TRBJ1-6 NA TRBV6-5 TGTGCCAGCAGCATCGACAGGGCCTATAATTCACCCCTCCACTTT CASSIDRAYNSPLHF
TRBD1 TRBJ2-7 once TRBV24-1 TGTGCCACCAGTGAGGGACAGGGGTTGGAAGGCGAGCAGTACTTC CATSEGQGLEGEQYF
NA TRBJ1-3 NA TRBV3-1/TRBV3-2 TGTGCCAGCAGCCTTAGTAACACCATATATTTT CASSLSNTIYF
TRBD2 TRBJ2-7 NA TRBV5-1 TGCGCCAGCATGTTGGGGGGAGCGGGAGACTACGAGCAGTACTTC CASMLGGAGDYEQYF
TRBD1 TRBJ1-1 NA TRBV18 TGTGCCAGCTCACCACCGGGAGGAGGGGGCCTGAACACTGAAGCTTTCTTT CASSPPGGGGLNTEAFF
NA TRBJ2-3 NA TRBV11-3 TGTGCCAGCAGCTTAGGGACGGGGGGCACAGATACGCAGTATTTT CASSLGTGGTDTQYF
TRBD1 TRBJ2-2 NA TRBV10-2 TGCGCCACCGGCACAGGGGTGGGGAACACCGGGGAGCTGTTTTTT CATGTGVGNTGELFF
TRBD1 TRBJ1-1 NA TRBV7-2 TGTGCCAGCAGCTCCGGGACAGAGAACACTGAAGCTTTCTTT CASSSGTENTEAFF
TRBD1 TRBJ2-1 NA TRBV4-3 TGCGCCAGCAGCTCGGACAGGGGCCTCTACAATGAGCAGTTCTTC CASSSDRGLYNEQFF
NA TRBJ1-5 NA TRBV24-1 TGTGCCACCAGCGAGAGTTTGGGGCGGCCCCAGCATTTT CATSESLGRPQHF
NA TRBJ2-3 many TRBV4-3 TGCGCCAGCAGCCAAGCAACTGGGGGCGCAGATACGCAGTATTTT CASSQATGGADTQYF
TRBD1 TRBJ1-2 once TRBV7-3 TGTGCCAGCACCGCGGGACAGGGGGCATTGGGCTACACCTTC CASTAGQGALGYTF
TRBD1 TRBJ2-5 NA TRBV24-1 TGTGCCACCTCCCAGGGGACAGCCGTCGGAGAGACCCAGTACTTC CATSQGTAVGETQYF
NA TRBJ1-1 NA TRBV7-9 TGTGCCAGCAGCTTAGCCGGGACGCGGGGAGCTTTCTTT CASSLAGTRGAFF
NA TRBJ1-3 NA TRBV24-1 TGTGCCACCAGCGACGGGAAGAGCTCTGGAAACACCATATATTTT CATSDGKSSGNTIYF
TRBD1 TRBJ1-2 NA TRBV5-1 TGCGCCAGCAGCTTACTGACAGGGGAGGGGGATGGCTACACCTTC CASSLLTGEGDGYTF
NA TRBJ2-2 NA TRBV24-1 TGTGCCACCAGTGATCCTCGGTGGCAGGGGACCACCGGGGAGCTGTTTTTT CATSDPRWQGTTGELFF
TRBD1 TRBJ1-2 NA TRBV27 TGTGCCAGCAGTTTGAGGCTGACAGGGATCTATGGCTACACCTTC CASSLRLTGIYGYTF
NA TRBJ2-2 once TRBV7-8 TGTGCCAGCAGCGTACTCGGGGGCGGGGAGCTGTTTTTT CASSVLGGGELFF
TRBD1 TRBJ2-7 NA TRBV19 TGTGCCAGTAGTATAGTAGGACAGGGAACCTACGAGCAGTACTTC CASSIVGQGTYEQYF
TRBD2 TRBJ2-3 few TRBV12-5 TGTGCTAGTGGGGGACTAGCGGGGAACACAGATACGCAGTATTTT CASGGLAGNTDTQYF
TRBD1 TRBJ1-2 NA TRBV19 TGTGCCAGTACAGACAGGGCCTATGGCTACACCTTC CASTDRAYGYTF
NA TRBJ2-2 once TRBV7-7 TGTGCCAGCAGCTTGAGCGGCGGGGAGCTGTTTTTT CASSLSGGELFF
TRBD1 TRBJ2-7 once TRBV5-8 TGTGCCAGCGAGCACTACGTAGGACAGGACTACGAGCAGTACTTC CASEHYVGQDYEQYF
NA TRBJ1-5 NA TRBV6-2/TRBV6-3 TGTGCCAGCAGTTACTACGGGGTTAACAATCAGCCCCAGCATTTT CASSYYGVNNQPQHF
NA TRBJ1-2 NA TRBV18 TGTGCCAGCTCAACCACCCGGCAGGGGCCAAACTATGGCTACACCTTC CASSTTRQGPNYGYTF
TRBD1 TRBJ1-2 NA TRBV15 TGTGCCACCAGCAGAGATAGGGGACAGGGCCTCTATGGCTACACCTTC CATSRDRGQGLYGYTF